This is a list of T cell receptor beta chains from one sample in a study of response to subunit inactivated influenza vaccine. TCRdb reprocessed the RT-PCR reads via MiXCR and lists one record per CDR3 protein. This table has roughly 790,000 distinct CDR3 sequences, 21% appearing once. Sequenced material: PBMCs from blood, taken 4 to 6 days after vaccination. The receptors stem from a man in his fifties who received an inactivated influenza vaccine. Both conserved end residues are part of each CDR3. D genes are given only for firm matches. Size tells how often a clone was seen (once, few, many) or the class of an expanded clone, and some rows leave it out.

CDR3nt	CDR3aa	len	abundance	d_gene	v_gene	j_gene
TGTGCCAGCAGTCAGACCACTGACAGGGGAGGCTACCAGTACTTC	CASSQTTDRGGYQYF	15	-	TRBD1	TRBV27	TRBJ2-5
TGCAGTGCTGACACGCGGGACAGGTACGAGCAGTACTTC	CSADTRDRYEQYF	13	few	TRBD1	TRBV20-1	TRBJ2-7
TGCAGCGTTGAGTCGTGGAAAGAGACCCAGTACTTC	CSVESWKETQYF	12	few	-	TRBV29-1	TRBJ2-5
TGTGCCAGCAGCAAAAGCGGGGGCGGCGGGGAGCTGTTTTTT	CASSKSGGGGELFF	14	-	TRBD2	TRBV7-3	TRBJ2-2
TGTGCCAGCAGGCGGGAGGGTGAGCAGTTCTTC	CASRREGEQFF	11	many	TRBD2	TRBV12-3/TRBV12-4	TRBJ2-1
TGTGCCAGCAGCGTTACCGGGACTAACTCCTACGAGCAGTACTTC	CASSVTGTNSYEQYF	15	-	TRBD2	TRBV7-9	TRBJ2-7
TGTGCCACCACCGGGACACCTTCTAACTATGGCTACACCTTC	CATTGTPSNYGYTF	14	-	-	TRBV28	TRBJ1-2
TGTGCCACCAGCCTCGGGGGCCGTGGGGGGGCAGATACGCAGTATTTT	CATSLGGRGGADTQYF	16	-	-	TRBV24-1	TRBJ2-3
TGTGCCAGCAGACCGGGACAGGGGGTTAGAGAGACCCAGTACTTC	CASRPGQGVRETQYF	15	-	TRBD1	TRBV28	TRBJ2-5
TGTGCCACCGCGTTGTACAATGAGCAGTTCTTC	CATALYNEQFF	11	many	-	TRBV24-1	TRBJ2-1
TGTGCCATCAGTGAGTCTGCGGTTTTGAACACTGAAGCTTTCTTT	CAISESAVLNTEAFF	15	few	-	TRBV10-3	TRBJ1-1
TGCGCCAGCAGCTTGGCCCGGGGGGCGCTGGATGAGCAGTTCTTC	CASSLARGALDEQFF	15	few	-	TRBV5-1	TRBJ2-1
TGTGCCACCAGCAGAGTTTTTTTCGCTGCGGGGGAGAGCTCCTACGAGCAGTACTTC	CATSRVFFAAGESSYEQYF	19	few	TRBD2	TRBV15	TRBJ2-7
TGTGCCAGCAGTGAAGTGCCGAGAGGACAGGGCCACGAGCAGTACTTC	CASSEVPRGQGHEQYF	16	-	TRBD1	TRBV2	TRBJ2-7
TGTGCCAGCAGTTACTCGATGTCACCTAACCCTTCCGAGCAGTACTTC	CASSYSMSPNPSEQYF	16	many	-	TRBV6-2/TRBV6-3	TRBJ2-7
TGTGCCAGCAGCCGACCTCCAGGGGGTCAGCCCCAGCATTTT	CASSRPPGGQPQHF	14	few	TRBD1	TRBV28	TRBJ1-5
TGTGCCAGCAGTTACTCTCTAGCGGAAAACATTCAGTACTTC	CASSYSLAENIQYF	14	-	TRBD2	TRBV6-5	TRBJ2-4
TGTGCCAGCAGTTACGGGACCCCTTCCTACAATGAGCAGTTCTTC	CASSYGTPSYNEQFF	15	few	-	TRBV6-5	TRBJ2-1
TGCAGTGCTAGAGGTCACCGTCAACAGGGGGCATTTGGCTACACCTTC	CSARGHRQQGAFGYTF	16	few	TRBD1	TRBV20-1	TRBJ1-2
TGCAGCGTTGAGGGAATTATGAACACTGAAGCTTTCTTT	CSVEGIMNTEAFF	13	-	-	TRBV29-1	TRBJ1-1
TGCGCCAGCTCCGAGGCCACAGATACGCAGTATTTT	CASSEATDTQYF	12	-	-	TRBV10-2	TRBJ2-3
TGCAGCGTTGGGACCGACAGGGGGTACGAGCAGTACTTC	CSVGTDRGYEQYF	13	many	TRBD1	TRBV29-1	TRBJ2-7
TGTGCCAGCACCCGGTACACTGAAGCTTTCTTT	CASTRYTEAFF	11	few	-	TRBV7-9	TRBJ1-1
TGTGCCAGCAGCTTCGACAGGACCTATGGCTACACCTTC	CASSFDRTYGYTF	13	-	-	TRBV7-9	TRBJ1-2
TGTGCCAGCAGCCAAATAAGGGGCTTACGAGAGACCCAGTACTTC	CASSQIRGLRETQYF	15	few	-	TRBV7-9	TRBJ2-5
TGTGCCAGCAGCTTGAACAGGGCTGGCTACACCTTC	CASSLNRAGYTF	12	-	-	TRBV7-9	TRBJ1-2
TGCAGTGCAAGCGGACAGGGGAGGGGTGGCTACACCTTC	CSASGQGRGGYTF	13	-	TRBD1	TRBV20-1	TRBJ1-2
TGCAGTGCTCTCAGCGGGGCCCCAGAGACCCAGTACTTC	CSALSGAPETQYF	13	few	TRBD2	TRBV20-1	TRBJ2-5
TGTGCCAGCAGCCCCACGCTCGGCTACACCTTC	CASSPTLGYTF	11	many	-	TRBV7-2	TRBJ1-2
TGTGCCAGCAGCTTAGCAGGGGTCAAACCCCTCCACTTT	CASSLAGVKPLHF	13	many	-	TRBV7-2	TRBJ1-6
TGTGCCAGCAGTAGGGCAGGGGGCGCATACGAGCAGTACTTC	CASSRAGGAYEQYF	14	-	TRBD1	TRBV28	TRBJ2-7
TGTGCCAGCAGTCTCAGGGCGAGGAACACCGGGGAGCTGTTTTTT	CASSLRARNTGELFF	15	few	-	TRBV6-1	TRBJ2-2
TGTGCCAGCAGCAAGGACAGGGTGGAGCTCGAGCAGTACTTC	CASSKDRVELEQYF	14	few	TRBD1	TRBV5-4	TRBJ2-7
TGTGCCAGCAGCTCGTCGACCAGGGGGGGCGGTGAAGCTTTCTTT	CASSSSTRGGGEAFF	15	-	TRBD1	TRBV11-2	TRBJ1-1
TGTGCCAGCAAACAATGGACGGGACTTACAGCCAGGGAGTCCTACAATGAGCAGTTCTTC	CASKQWTGLTARESYNEQFF	20	-	-	TRBV21-1	TRBJ2-1
TGTGCCAGCAGCTTTCAAGCGGGGGAAGAGACCCAGTACTTC	CASSFQAGEETQYF	14	-	TRBD2	TRBV7-2	TRBJ2-5
TGTGCCAGCAGCGGGAATAATCTAGCCGGGGAGCTGTTTTTT	CASSGNNLAGELFF	14	-	-	TRBV7-2	TRBJ2-2
TGTGCCAGCAGCGCCGGGACAGGGGCCAGCAATCAGCCCCAGCATTTT	CASSAGTGASNQPQHF	16	-	TRBD1	TRBV9	TRBJ1-5
TGTGCCAGCAGTCCGGGGACTACCCTCAATGAGCAGTTCTTC	CASSPGTTLNEQFF	14	many	TRBD2	TRBV12-3/TRBV12-4	TRBJ2-1
TGCAGTGCTCAAAGCGGGACTGGTGGGGGTGAGCAGTTCTTC	CSAQSGTGGGEQFF	14	few	TRBD2	TRBV20-1	TRBJ2-1
TGTGCCAGCAGTGAAGCGGGTCGCTTGCACCTCACCGGTGCTTTTACGCAGTATTTT	CASSEAGRLHLTGAFTQYF	19	-	-	TRBV6-1	TRBJ2-3
TGTGCCAGCAGCCCTACAAGGGTTGGGATTCCCGAGCAGTACTTC	CASSPTRVGIPEQYF	15	-	-	TRBV12-3/TRBV12-4	TRBJ2-7
TGTGCCACCCTACAAGAAAATCAGCCCCAGCATTTT	CATLQENQPQHF	12	-	-	TRBV24-1	TRBJ1-5
TGCGCCAGCAGCCAAGATCTGCAATTCCGAGACAGGGGTTATGGCTACACCTTC	CASSQDLQFRDRGYGYTF	18	few	TRBD1	TRBV4-3	TRBJ1-2
TGTGCCAGCAGCTCGGACAGGGGTTCCTACAATGAGCAGTTCTTC	CASSSDRGSYNEQFF	15	many	TRBD1	TRBV11-3	TRBJ2-1
TGTGCCAGCAGTCATCCGTCCAGTCGGCAAGAGACCCAGTACTTC	CASSHPSSRQETQYF	15	-	-	TRBV12-3/TRBV12-4	TRBJ2-5
TGTGCCAGCAGCCAAGATTTAAGGCGACAGTCCGAGACCCAGTACTTC	CASSQDLRRQSETQYF	16	few	-	TRBV4-2	TRBJ2-5
TGTGCCAGCAGCCTAGTGGGACTAGCGGGGAACCATCGACCAGATACGCAGTATTTT	CASSLVGLAGNHRPDTQYF	19	few	TRBD2	TRBV11-2	TRBJ2-3
TGCAGCGTTGGGAAGAGGAACACTGAAGCTTTCTTT	CSVGKRNTEAFF	12	many	-	TRBV29-1	TRBJ1-1
TGCAGCGTCGCTAGGGACTATTTTTACAATGAGCAGTTCTTC	CSVARDYFYNEQFF	14	many	TRBD2	TRBV29-1	TRBJ2-1
TGCAGTGCTAGCGGGCCTAGCGGGAATGAGCAGTTCTTC	CSASGPSGNEQFF	13	-	TRBD2	TRBV20-1	TRBJ2-1
TGCAGTGCTATAGGGACAGGGACCTCCTACGAGCAGTACTTC	CSAIGTGTSYEQYF	14	-	TRBD1	TRBV20-1	TRBJ2-7